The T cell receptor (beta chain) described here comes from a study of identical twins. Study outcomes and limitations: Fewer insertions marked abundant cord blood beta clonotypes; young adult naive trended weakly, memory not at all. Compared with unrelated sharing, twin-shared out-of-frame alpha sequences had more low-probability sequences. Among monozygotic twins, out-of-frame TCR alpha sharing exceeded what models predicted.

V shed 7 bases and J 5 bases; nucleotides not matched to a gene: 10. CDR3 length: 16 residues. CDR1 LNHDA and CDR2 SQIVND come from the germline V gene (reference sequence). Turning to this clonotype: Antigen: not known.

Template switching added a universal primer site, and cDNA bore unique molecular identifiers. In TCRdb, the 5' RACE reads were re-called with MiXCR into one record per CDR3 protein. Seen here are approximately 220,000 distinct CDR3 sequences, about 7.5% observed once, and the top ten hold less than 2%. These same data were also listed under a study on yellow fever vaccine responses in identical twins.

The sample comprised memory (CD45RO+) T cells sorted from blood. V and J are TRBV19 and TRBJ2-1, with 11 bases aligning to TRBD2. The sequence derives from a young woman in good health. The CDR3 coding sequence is TGTGCCAGTATGAGCCCCGGGACTAGCGGAAACAATGAGCAGTTCTTC. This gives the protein CASMSPGTSGNNEQFF.